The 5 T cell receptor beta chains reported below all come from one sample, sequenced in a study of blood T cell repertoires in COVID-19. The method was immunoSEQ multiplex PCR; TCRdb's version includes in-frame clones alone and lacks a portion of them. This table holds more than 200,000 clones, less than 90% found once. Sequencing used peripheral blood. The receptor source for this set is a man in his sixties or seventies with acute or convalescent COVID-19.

Here the CDR3 reads CASSLGRNSYNEQFF. The CDR3 nucleotides are TGTGCCAGCAGCTTGGGGCGGAACTCCTACAATGAGCAGTTCTTC. The chain joins TRBV5-5 to TRBJ2-1, with no clear D. This CDR3 spans 15 amino acids. Trimming pared 0 bases from V and 0 bases from J, leaving 7 bases between. The V gene's germline CDR1 is SGHKS and CDR2 YYEKEE (reference sequence).

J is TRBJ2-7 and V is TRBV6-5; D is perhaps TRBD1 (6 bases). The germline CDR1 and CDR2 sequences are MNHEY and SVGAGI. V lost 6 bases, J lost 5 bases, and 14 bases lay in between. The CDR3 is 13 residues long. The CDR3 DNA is TGTGCCAGCAGGGCAGGGGTCCTTGACGAGCAGTACTTC. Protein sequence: CASRAGVLDEQYF.

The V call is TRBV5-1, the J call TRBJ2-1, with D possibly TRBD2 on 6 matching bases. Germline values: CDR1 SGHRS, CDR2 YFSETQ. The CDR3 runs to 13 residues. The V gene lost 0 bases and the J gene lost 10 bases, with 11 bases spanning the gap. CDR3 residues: CASSLAVAGEQFF. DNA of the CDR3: TGCGCCAGCAGCTTGGCAGTTGCGGGAGAGCAGTTCTTC.

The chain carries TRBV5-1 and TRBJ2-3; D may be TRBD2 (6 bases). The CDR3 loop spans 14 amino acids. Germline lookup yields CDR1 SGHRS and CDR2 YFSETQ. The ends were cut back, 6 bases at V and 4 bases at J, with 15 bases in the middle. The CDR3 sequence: CASKNGSWADTQYF. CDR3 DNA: TGCGCCAGCAAGAACGGGAGCTGGGCAGATACGCAGTATTTT.

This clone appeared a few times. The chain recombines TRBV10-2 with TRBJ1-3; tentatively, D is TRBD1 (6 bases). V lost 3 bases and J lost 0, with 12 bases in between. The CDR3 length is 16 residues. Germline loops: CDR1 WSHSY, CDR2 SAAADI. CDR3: CASSESGQDSGNTIYF. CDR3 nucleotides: TGCGCCAGCAGTGAATCGGGACAAGACTCTGGAAACACCATATATTTT.